This TCR beta chain was found in a study of blood T cells in healthy people across ages. Study overall: Template switching retrieved approximately one barcoded beta molecule for each two T cells.

General study results and limits: Greater diversity and more naive CD4+ cells were seen in long-lived donors than in aged donors. Diversity was estimated from one million T cells, and these estimates were considered underestimates.

Alongside a J-beta primer mix, a sample-barcoded 5' primer served in a second PCR lasting about 6 to 11 cycles. Through a template-switch adaptor with 12 random nucleotides, each cDNA molecule received a tag. TCRdb re-analysed the 5' RACE reads in MiXCR, keeping a single row per CDR3 protein. This sample has 1.2 million to 1.5 million distinct CDR3 sequences, with approximately 59% found just once. Trimming cost V 7 bases and J 4 bases; bases outside gene matches: 3. The CDR3 has 12 amino acids. The germline CDR1 and CDR2 sequences are DFQATT and SNEGSKA (reference sequence). A word on this clonotype: What it binds is unknown.

The V gene is TRBV20-1, the J gene TRBJ2-5, with 10 bases fitting TRBD2. This receptor was taken from a man younger than 35 in good health. Sequencing input: blood. The DNA for the CDR3 is TGCAGTGGTAGCGGGGGGAGAGAGACCCAGTACTTC. This codes for CSGSGGRETQYF.